This T cell receptor (beta chain) was recovered during a study of T-cell memory formation after mild COVID-19. A single record per CDR3 protein comes from TCRdb applying MiXCR to the 5' RACE reads. This table holds approximately 250,000 distinct CDR3 sequences, about 17% found once. The CDR3 covers 15 residues. V was trimmed by 6 bases and J by 8 bases, leaving 25 bases between them. Germline CDR1 and CDR2: DFQATT and SNEGSKA (reference sequence). The chain couples TRBV20-1 to TRBJ1-2; a possible D gene is TRBD1 (5 bases). Sequenced sample: PBMCs or a T cell subset sorted from them (not recorded which). This TCR derives from a man between 18 and 35 years old who had mild COVID-19 (a few samples of this study predate the infection). Cell type and time point are not known. The CDR3 loop reads CSATDPGLPLRGYTF. As DNA, the CDR3 is TGCAGTGCCACCGACCCGGGACTCCCTCTAAGGGGCTACACCTTC.